This TCR beta chain was documented in a study of blood T cells in healthy people across ages. Study results and limitations: With age, beta diversity per million T cells declined roughly linearly, significantly by approximately 40. Long-lived donors exceeded aged donors in naive CD4+ cells and diversity.

For every donor, a draw yielded 7.5 to 10 milliliters of peripheral blood. Samples each yielded at least 6 micrograms of total RNA. PCR was performed a second time for 7 to 11 cycles using a sample-barcoded 5' primer and a J-beta primer mix. TCRdb passed the 5' RACE reads through MiXCR, listing each CDR3 protein once. This sample has about a million distinct CDR3 sequences, with just over 50% found just once. This CDR3 comprises 12 residues. V lost 1 base to trimming and J lost 4 bases, with 5 bases between them. Germline V lookup: CDR1 DFQATT, CDR2 SNEGSKA (reference sequence). With respect to this clonotype: Its specificity is not known.

The specimen sequenced was blood. The chain has TRBV20-1 and TRBJ1-5; D is undetermined. The sequence was obtained from a woman in her sixties in good health. CDR3: CSARVPNQPQHF. CDR3 nucleotides: TGCAGTGCTAGAGTCCCGAATCAGCCCCAGCATTTT.